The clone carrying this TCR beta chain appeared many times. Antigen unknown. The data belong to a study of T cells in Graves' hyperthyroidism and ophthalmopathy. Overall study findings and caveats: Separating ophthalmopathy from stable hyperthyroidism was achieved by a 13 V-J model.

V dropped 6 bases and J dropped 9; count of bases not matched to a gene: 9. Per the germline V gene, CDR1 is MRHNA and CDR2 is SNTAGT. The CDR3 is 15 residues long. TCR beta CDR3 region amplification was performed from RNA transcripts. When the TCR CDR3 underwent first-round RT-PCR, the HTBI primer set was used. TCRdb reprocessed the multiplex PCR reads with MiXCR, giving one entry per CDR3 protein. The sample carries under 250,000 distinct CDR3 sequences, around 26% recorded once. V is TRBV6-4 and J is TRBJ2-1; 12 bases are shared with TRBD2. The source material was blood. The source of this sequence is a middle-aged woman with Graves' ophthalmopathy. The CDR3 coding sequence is TGTGCCAGCAGCAAGCCTAGCGGGAGGGTGGGTGAGCAGTTCTTC. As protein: CASSKPSGRVGEQFF.